This TCR beta chain was obtained from a study of blood T cell repertoires in COVID-19. Study-level background: Samples of COVID-19 (acute and convalescent) were obtained from the United States, Italy and Spain. T cells, B-cell-depleted T cells, or PBMCs supplied cDNA or gDNA.

The junction had 4 bases not matched to a gene; V was cut back by 4 bases and J by 4 bases. The CDR3 totals 15 residues. Germline V gives CDR1 LGHNA, CDR2 YSLEER. Method: immunoSEQ multiplex PCR; TCRdb's copy keeps in-frame clones and lacks some. This sample carries more than 85,000 clones, 87% of them seen once, and the ten largest clones take 4% to 5.5%. This receptor was obtained from a human donor in a cohort sampled during active COVID-19. Input material: peripheral blood. This rearrangement joins TRBV4-3 to TRBJ1-4; TRBD1 matches 9 bases. The CDR3 DNA sequence: TGCGCCAGCAGCCCGGGGGACAGGGATAATGAAAAACTGTTTTTT. The encoded protein is CASSPGDRDNEKLFF.